These 4 T cell receptor beta chains were all obtained from the same sample, sequenced in a study of T cell changes during pregnancy in multiple sclerosis. Data came from immunoSEQ multiplex PCR; TCRdb stores just in-frame clones and leaves some out. The sample gives some 20,000 clones, roughly 91% of which show up once; approximately 1.4% is in the top ten. Here the sequenced sample was CD4+ T cells from peripheral blood mononuclear cells, taken in the first trimester of pregnancy. All receptors come from a female donor in good health, enrolled as a control in a pregnancy study.

In DNA, the CDR3 is TGTGCCTGGAAATCGGAGGACCTCGTTTTTTCTGGGGCCAACGTCCTGACTTTC. Translating gives CAWKSEDLVFSGANVLTF. The chain joins TRBV30 to TRBJ2-6, with TRBD2 as a possible D gene (5 bases). The V gene lost 4 bases and the J gene lost 1 base, with 20 bases spanning the gap. CDR3 length equals 18 residues. CDR1 and CDR2 from the germline V gene are GTSNPN and SVGIG (reference sequence).

The chain is built from TRBV19 and TRBJ2-1; D perhaps matches TRBD2 (6 bases). The CDR3 extends over 13 amino acids. Per the germline V gene, CDR1 is LNHDA and CDR2 is SQIVND (reference sequence). Trimming removed 6 bases from V and 3 bases from J, with 9 bases in between. The CDR3 protein is CASSRGNYNEQFF. DNA for the CDR3: TGTGCCAGTAGCCGGGGGAACTACAATGAGCAGTTCTTC.

The rearrangement uses TRBV19 and TRBJ1-3, with D tentatively TRBD1 (6 bases). The ends were cut back, 10 bases at V and 0 bases at J, with 16 bases in the middle. From germline, CDR1 is LNHDA and CDR2 SQIVND (reference sequence). The CDR3 is made up of 15 amino acids. The CDR3 protein is CAKDSPVSSGNTIYF. The CDR3, as DNA: TGTGCCAAGGACAGCCCCGTCAGCTCTGGAAACACCATATATTTT.

This chain joins TRBV5-1 and TRBJ2-7; 9 nucleotides agree with TRBD1. J gave up 1 base and V 4 bases, and 9 bases lay outside the gene matches. The CDR3 loop spans 16 amino acids. Germline V gene lookup returns CDR1 SGHRS and CDR2 YFSETQ. As DNA, the CDR3 is TGCGCCAGCAGCCTTCATTGGACAGGGGTTTCCTACGAGCAGTACTTC. It specifies CASSLHWTGVSYEQYF.